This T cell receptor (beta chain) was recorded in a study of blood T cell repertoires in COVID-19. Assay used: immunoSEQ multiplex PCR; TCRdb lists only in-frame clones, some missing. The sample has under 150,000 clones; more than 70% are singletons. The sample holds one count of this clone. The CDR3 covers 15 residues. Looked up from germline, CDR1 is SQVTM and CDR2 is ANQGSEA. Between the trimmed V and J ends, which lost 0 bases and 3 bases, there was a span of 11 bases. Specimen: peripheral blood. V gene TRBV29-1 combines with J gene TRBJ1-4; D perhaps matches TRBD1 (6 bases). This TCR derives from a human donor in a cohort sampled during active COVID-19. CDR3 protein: CSVEDRGAPNEKLFF. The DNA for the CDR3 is TGCAGCGTTGAAGATCGGGGGGCTCCTAATGAAAAACTGTTTTTT.